Below, 2 T cell receptor beta chains from the same sample are listed, as sequenced in a study of control samples from healthy donors and cancer patients (dated by TCRdb to 2018 to 2021). The library was prepared using the immunoSEQ multiplex PCR assay. TCRdb holds this immuneACCESS table with in-frame rearrangements only. Some clones are missing; in checked studies, unresolved V genes explain under half, and the rest has no known cause. The sample table holds about 89,000 clones, of which more than 70% were seen once. The leading ten clones occupy approximately 2.1% of the sample. The sequencing sample was made of blood. The receptors shown here come from a woman in her thirties or forties in good health.

A remark on this clone: The same CDR3 arises from other DNA sequences in this sample as well. The rearrangement uses TRBV2 and TRBJ2-3; unclear D gene. CDR3 length: 13 residues. The V gene's germline CDR1 is SNHLY and CDR2 FYNNEI. Trimming cost V 6 bases and J 4 bases, with 11 bases left between them. CDR3 residues: CASRADLADTQYF. The DNA for the CDR3 is TGTGCCAGCAGGGCGGACCTTGCAGATACGCAGTATTTT.

The chain combines TRBV9 with TRBJ2-2, with unresolved D. The CDR3 sequence is 12 residues long. The germline V and J ends were trimmed by 4 bases and 6 bases, with 7 bases remaining between them. Germline V gene sequence: CDR1 SGDLS, CDR2 YYNGEE. The CDR3 spells CASSPEAGELFF. DNA for the CDR3: TGTGCCAGCAGCCCCGAGGCCGGGGAGCTGTTTTTT.